This T cell receptor (beta chain) came from a study of shared clonotypes between healthy human individuals. Across the whole study: Donors were a couple of women and a few men aged 18 to 49.

Donors were healthy HIV-negative adults without recently reported acute infections or vaccinations. After removal of 5 bases from V and 2 bases from J, the junction contained 7 bases not matched to a gene. The CDR3 is 15 residues long. Germline lookup yields CDR1 LGHNA and CDR2 YSLEER. Method: immunoSEQ multiplex PCR; TCRdb's copy keeps in-frame clones and lacks some. Seen here are approximately 500,000 clones, around 74% observed once, and the top ten hold 10% to 15%. The clonotype was recovered from a woman aged 40 to 50 in good health. Some clones in this sample may be carry-over from other donors' samples. This chain joins TRBV4-3 and TRBJ2-3, with TRBD1 matching over 7 bases. The material sequenced was PBMCs. CDR3 sequence reads: CASSYRQGLTDTQYF. CDR3 in DNA: TGCGCCAGCAGCTACAGACAGGGCCTCACAGATACGCAGTATTTT.